This T cell receptor (beta chain) was identified in a study of cytomegalovirus exposure and HLA in healthy donors. PCR involved 60 Vbeta and 13 Jbeta primers. TCRdb keeps only in-frame clones here, not all; method: immunoSEQ multiplex PCR. The table includes some 95,000 clones, roughly 80% detected once. Findings and caveats of the study: HLA restriction was apparent for most CMV-associated TCR beta chains in a later analysis. Investigators reported more than 150 TCR beta chains as tied to cytomegalovirus. Per a later analysis, fewer than 20,000 TCR beta sequences showed association with HLA alleles at 0.05 false discovery rate.

This clone has a handful of counts. The target antigen is unknown. The TCR sequence derives from a man aged 45-65 years in good health and CMV-seropositive. Sequencing input: PBMCs.

The CDR3 DNA reads as TGTGCCTGGAGTGTTGTTGGGCTAAATAATTCACCCCTCCACTTT. Translating gives CAWSVVGLNNSPLHF. The chain links TRBV30 to TRBJ1-6, with D uncertain. The CDR3 extends over 15 amino acids. Trimming stripped 0 bases from V and 5 bases from J, with 11 bases between. The germline CDR1 and CDR2 sequences are GTSNPN and SVGIG (reference sequence).